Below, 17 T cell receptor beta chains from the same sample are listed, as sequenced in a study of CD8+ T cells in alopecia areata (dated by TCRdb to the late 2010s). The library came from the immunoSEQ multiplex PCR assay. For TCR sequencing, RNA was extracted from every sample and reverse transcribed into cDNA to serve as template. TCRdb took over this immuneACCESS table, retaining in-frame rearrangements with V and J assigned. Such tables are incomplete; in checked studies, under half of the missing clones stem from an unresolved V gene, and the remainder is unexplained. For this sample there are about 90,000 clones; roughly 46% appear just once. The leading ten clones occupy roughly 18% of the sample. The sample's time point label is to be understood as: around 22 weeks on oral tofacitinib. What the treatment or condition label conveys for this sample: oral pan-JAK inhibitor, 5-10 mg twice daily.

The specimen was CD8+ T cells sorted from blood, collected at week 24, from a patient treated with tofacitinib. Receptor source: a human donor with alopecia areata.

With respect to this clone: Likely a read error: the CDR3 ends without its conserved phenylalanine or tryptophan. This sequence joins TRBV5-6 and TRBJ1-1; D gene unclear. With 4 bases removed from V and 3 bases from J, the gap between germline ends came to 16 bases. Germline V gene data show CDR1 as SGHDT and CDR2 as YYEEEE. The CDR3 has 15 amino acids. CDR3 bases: TGTGCCAGCAGCGCATTCGGACGGAGGGACACTGAAGCTTTCTCT. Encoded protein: CASSAFGRRDTEAFS.

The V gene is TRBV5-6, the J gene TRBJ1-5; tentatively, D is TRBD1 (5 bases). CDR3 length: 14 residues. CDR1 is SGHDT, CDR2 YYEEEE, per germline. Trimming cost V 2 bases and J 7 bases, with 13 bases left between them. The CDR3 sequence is CASSFWGSIQPQHF. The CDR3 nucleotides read TGTGCCAGCAGCTTTTGGGGGAGTATCCAGCCCCAGCATTTT.

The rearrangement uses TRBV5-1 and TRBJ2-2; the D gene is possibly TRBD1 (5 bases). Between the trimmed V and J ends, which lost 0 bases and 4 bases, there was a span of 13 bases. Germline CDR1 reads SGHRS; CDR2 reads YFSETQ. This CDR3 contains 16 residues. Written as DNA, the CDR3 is TGCGCCAGCAGCTTGGTCCGGCAGGGCTTCACCGGGGAGCTGTTTTTT. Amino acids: CASSLVRQGFTGELFF.

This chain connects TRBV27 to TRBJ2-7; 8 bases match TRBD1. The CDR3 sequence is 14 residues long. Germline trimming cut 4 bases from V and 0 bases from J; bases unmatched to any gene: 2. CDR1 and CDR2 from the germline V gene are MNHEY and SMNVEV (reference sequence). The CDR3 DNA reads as TGTGCCAGCAGTTGGGACAGGAGCTCCTACGAGCAGTACTTC. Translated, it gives CASSWDRSSYEQYF.

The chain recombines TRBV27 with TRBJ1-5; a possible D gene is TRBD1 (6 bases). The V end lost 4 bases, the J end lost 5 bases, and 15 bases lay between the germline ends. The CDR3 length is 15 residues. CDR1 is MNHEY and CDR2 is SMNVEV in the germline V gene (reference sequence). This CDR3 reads CASSSSSGAHQPQHF. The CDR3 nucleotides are TGTGCCAGCAGTTCTTCCTCGGGGGCACATCAGCCCCAGCATTTT.

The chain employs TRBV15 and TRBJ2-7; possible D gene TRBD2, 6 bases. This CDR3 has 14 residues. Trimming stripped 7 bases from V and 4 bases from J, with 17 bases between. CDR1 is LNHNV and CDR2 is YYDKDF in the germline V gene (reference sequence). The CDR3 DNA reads TGTGCCACCAAGGCGGGACGGGGAATATACGAGCAGTACTTC. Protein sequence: CATKAGRGIYEQYF.

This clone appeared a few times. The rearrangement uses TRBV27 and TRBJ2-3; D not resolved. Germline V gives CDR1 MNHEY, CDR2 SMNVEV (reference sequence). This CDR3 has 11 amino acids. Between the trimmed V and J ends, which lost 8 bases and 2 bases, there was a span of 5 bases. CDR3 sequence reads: CASPDTDTQYF. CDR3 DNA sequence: TGTGCCAGCCCCGACACAGATACGCAGTATTTT.

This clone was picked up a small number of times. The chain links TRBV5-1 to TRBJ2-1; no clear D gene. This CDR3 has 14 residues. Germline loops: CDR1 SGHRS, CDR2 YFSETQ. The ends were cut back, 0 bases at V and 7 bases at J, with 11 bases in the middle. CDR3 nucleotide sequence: TGCGCCAGCAGCTTGGAGGGCCTGGTGAATGAGCAGTTCTTC. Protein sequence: CASSLEGLVNEQFF. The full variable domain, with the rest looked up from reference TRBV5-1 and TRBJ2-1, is KAGVTQTPRYLIKTRGQQVTLSCSPISGHRSVSWYQQTPGQGLQFLFEYFSETQRNKGNFPGRFSGRQFSNSRSEMNVSTLELGDSALYLCASSLEGLVNEQFFGPGTRLTVL.

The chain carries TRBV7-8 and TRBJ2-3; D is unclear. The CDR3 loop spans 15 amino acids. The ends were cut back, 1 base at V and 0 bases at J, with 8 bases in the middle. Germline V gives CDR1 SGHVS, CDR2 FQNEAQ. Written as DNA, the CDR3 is TGTGCCAGCAGCTTAGGGACGGCTAGCACAGATACGCAGTATTTT. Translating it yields CASSLGTASTDTQYF.

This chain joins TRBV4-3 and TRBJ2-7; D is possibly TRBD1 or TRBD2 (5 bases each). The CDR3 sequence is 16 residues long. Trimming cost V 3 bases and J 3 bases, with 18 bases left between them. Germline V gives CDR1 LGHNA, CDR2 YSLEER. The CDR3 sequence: CASSQSGPNPYYEQYF. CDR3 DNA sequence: TGCGCCAGCAGCCAGTCGGGACCCAACCCCTACTACGAGCAGTACTTC.

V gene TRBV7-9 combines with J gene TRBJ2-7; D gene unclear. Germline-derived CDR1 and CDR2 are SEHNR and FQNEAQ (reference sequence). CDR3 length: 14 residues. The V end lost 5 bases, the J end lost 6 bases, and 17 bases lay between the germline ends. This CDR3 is CASSARATVAEQYF. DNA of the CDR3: TGTGCCAGCAGCGCCCGGGCCACAGTGGCCGAGCAGTACTTC.

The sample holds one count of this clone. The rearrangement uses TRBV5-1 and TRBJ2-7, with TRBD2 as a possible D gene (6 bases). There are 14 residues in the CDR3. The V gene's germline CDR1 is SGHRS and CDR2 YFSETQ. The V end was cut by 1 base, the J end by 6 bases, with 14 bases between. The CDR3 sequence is CASSLSQGGREQYF. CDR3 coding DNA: TGCGCCAGCAGCTTGAGCCAGGGAGGTCGCGAGCAGTACTTC.

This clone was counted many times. Written as DNA, the CDR3 is TGCAGCGTTGACGGGGGGCTGACGAATTGGGATGAGCAGTTCTTC. As protein: CSVDGGLTNWDEQFF. The chain couples TRBV29-1 to TRBJ2-1; D perhaps matches TRBD2 (7 bases). CDR3 length equals 15 residues. CDR1 is SQVTM and CDR2 is ANQGSEA in the germline V gene. The V end was cut by 3 bases, the J end by 8 bases, with 20 bases between.

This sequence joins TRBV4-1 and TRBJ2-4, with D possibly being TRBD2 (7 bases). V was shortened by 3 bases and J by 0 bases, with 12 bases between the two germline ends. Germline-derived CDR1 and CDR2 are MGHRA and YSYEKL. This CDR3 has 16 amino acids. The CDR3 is CASSHLGGLAKNIQYF. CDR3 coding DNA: TGCGCCAGCAGCCACCTGGGGGGGCTAGCCAAAAACATTCAGTACTTC.

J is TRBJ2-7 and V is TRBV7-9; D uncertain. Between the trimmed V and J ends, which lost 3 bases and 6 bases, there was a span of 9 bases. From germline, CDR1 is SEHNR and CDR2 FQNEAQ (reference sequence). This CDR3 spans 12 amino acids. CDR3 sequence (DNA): TGTGCCAGCAGCTTCCGGTACACCGAGCAGTACTTC. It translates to CASSFRYTEQYF.

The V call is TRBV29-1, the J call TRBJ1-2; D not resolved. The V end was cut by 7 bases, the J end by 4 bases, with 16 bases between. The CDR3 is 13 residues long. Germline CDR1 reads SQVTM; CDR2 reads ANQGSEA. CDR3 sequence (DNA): TGCAGCGCAGGAATGGGGAAAGGCTATGGCTACACCTTC. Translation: CSAGMGKGYGYTF. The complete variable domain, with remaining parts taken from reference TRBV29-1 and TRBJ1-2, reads SAVISQKPSRDICQRGTSLTIQCQVDSQVTMMFWYRQQPGQSLTLIATANQGSEATYESGFVIDKFPISRPNLTFSTLTVSNMSPEDSSIYLCSAGMGKGYGYTFGSGTRLTVV.

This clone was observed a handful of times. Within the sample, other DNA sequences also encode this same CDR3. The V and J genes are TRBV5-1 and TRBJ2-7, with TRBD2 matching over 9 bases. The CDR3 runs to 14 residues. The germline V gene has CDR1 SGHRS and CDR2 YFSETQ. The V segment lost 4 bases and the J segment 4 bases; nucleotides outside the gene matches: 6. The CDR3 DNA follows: TGCGCCAGCAGCCTGACTAGCGGAACTTACGAGCAGTACTTC. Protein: CASSLTSGTYEQYF.